The clone carrying this TCR beta chain was seen a few times. Every bit of the isolated RNA underwent reverse transcription, so sequencing read expressed TCRB transcripts. Sequenced by immunoSEQ multiplex PCR; TCRdb stores in-frame clones only, minus some. The sample carries under 900,000 clones, roughly 17% recorded once. This sample stems from a study of beta chain features in type 1 diabetes. This CDR3 has 15 amino acids. The germline CDR1 and CDR2 sequences are MGHDK and SYGVNS. V trimming: 2 bases; J trimming: 5 bases; junction bases outside the gene matches: 8. This receptor was obtained from a woman between 18 and 29 years old in good health. The source material was naive CD4+ T cells from blood. The chain employs TRBV25-1 and TRBJ2-7; 8 bases line up with TRBD1. The DNA for the CDR3 is TGTGCCAGCAGTGAAGGCACAGGGGGTCTGGACGAGCAGTACTTC. Amino acid sequence: CASSEGTGGLDEQYF.